This TCR beta chain originates from a study of blood T cell repertoires in COVID-19. Study-wide context: Acute and convalescent COVID-19 samples came from the United States, Italy and Spain. Sample material is recorded as cDNA or gDNA derived from T cells, B-cell-depleted T cells, or PBMCs.

Seattle patient enrollment occurred during active infection, with longitudinal follow-up thereafter. Germline CDR1 reads GTSNPN; CDR2 reads SVGIG (reference sequence). The J segment lost 4 bases and the V segment lost 0 bases, leaving 6 bases of the junction unmatched. The CDR3 contains 15 residues. Original methodology: Amplification of reference gene primers was used by the study to estimate nucleated cell counts. TCRdb's table, derived via immunoSEQ multiplex PCR, lists solely in-frame clones and lacks some. V and J calls and clone size are given by that table; D and trimming were obtained from the DNA. The sample lists 150,000 to 200,000 clones, 90% to 95% seen once, with 0.6% to 0.9% in the top ten.

The TCR was taken from a man aged 25-45 years with COVID-19, enrolled during active disease. The specimen sequenced was peripheral blood. The chain is built from TRBV30 and TRBJ2-5; 9 nucleotides line up with TRBD2. The CDR3 nucleotides read TGTGCCTGGAGTGTAAGCGGGGGGAGTTTAGAGACCCAGTACTTC. It translates to CAWSVSGGSLETQYF.